These 21 T cell receptor beta chains came from one sample sequenced in a study of T cell clones after liver transplantation. The repertoire was sequenced with immunoSEQ multiplex PCR; TCRdb's copy has only in-frame clones and lacks some. Of just over 80,000 clones in the sample, 80% to 85% were seen once. The input for sequencing was CD4+ T cells from blood, taken 45 to 46 months after liver transplant. Receptor source: a human patient who received a liver transplant. Some T cells may be graft donor cells.

This clone was seen just once. The chain joins TRBV9 to TRBJ1-1; no clear D. Looked up from germline, CDR1 is SGDLS and CDR2 is YYNGEE. The CDR3 contains 14 residues. Trimming removed 0 bases at V and 4 bases at J, with 10 bases between. For the CDR3, the DNA is TGTGCCAGCAGCGTAGGCGGACTTGGCACTGAAGCTTTCTTT. Protein: CASSVGGLGTEAFF.

This clone appeared a few times. J is TRBJ1-1 and V is TRBV10-1; 8 nucleotides match TRBD1. CDR3 length: 14 amino acids. The J segment lost 2 bases and the V segment lost 4 bases, leaving 3 bases of the junction unmatched. The germline CDR1 and CDR2 sequences are WNHNN and SYGVQD (reference sequence). The CDR3 region is CASSGDRSNTEAFF. CDR3 DNA sequence: TGCGCCAGCAGTGGGGACAGGTCTAACACTGAAGCTTTCTTT.

V usage is TRBV7-8 and J usage is TRBJ1-5; 7 positions match TRBD1. The CDR3 has 15 residues. Germline trimming cut 4 bases from V and 3 bases from J; bases unmatched to any gene: 6. Germline CDR1 SGHVS, CDR2 FQNEAQ. The chain's CDR3 is CASSWGGQHNQPQHF. In DNA, the CDR3 is TGTGCCAGCAGCTGGGGGGGACAGCACAATCAGCCCCAGCATTTT.

The J gene is TRBJ1-1, the V gene TRBV12-5; D gene uncertain. The CDR3 extends over 17 amino acids. V dropped 0 bases and J dropped 6 bases, with 20 bases sitting between them. Germline lookup yields CDR1 LGHNT and CDR2 FRNRAP. The CDR3 is CASGLVRPGGYAPEAFF. CDR3 in DNA: TGTGCTAGTGGTTTGGTACGGCCGGGAGGGTATGCTCCTGAAGCTTTCTTT.

The chain links TRBV28 to TRBJ2-3; TRBD2 might be the D (6 bases). Germline V lookup: CDR1 MDHEN, CDR2 SYDVKM. V was clipped by 5 bases and J by 6 bases, with 12 bases between them. The CDR3 has 13 residues. Here the CDR3 reads CASSLGTPDTQYF. CDR3 DNA: TGTGCCAGCAGTCTGGGGACTCCGGATACGCAGTATTTT.

The J gene is TRBJ2-2, the V gene TRBV27, with unresolved D. Germline assignment: CDR1 MNHEY and CDR2 SMNVEV (reference sequence). The CDR3 spans 15 residues. V was pared by 10 bases and J by 3 bases, with 18 bases between. The CDR3 sequence is CATSSLGGDTGELFF. CDR3 coding DNA: TGTGCCACCAGCTCACTCGGTGGAGACACCGGGGAGCTGTTTTTT.

The chain's CDR3 is CASSGQLNTGELFF. In DNA form, the CDR3 reads TGTGCCAGCAGTGGACAGTTAAACACCGGGGAGCTGTTTTTT. The chain is built from TRBV28 and TRBJ2-2, with D perhaps TRBD1 (6 bases). V was trimmed by 5 bases and J by 2 bases, leaving 9 bases between them. Germline CDR1 MDHEN, CDR2 SYDVKM. The CDR3 contains 14 residues.

This sequence joins TRBV28 and TRBJ2-3, with D possibly matching TRBD1 (6 bases). CDR1 and CDR2 from the germline V gene are MDHEN and SYDVKM. The CDR3 consists of 12 residues. Trimming shortened V by 3 bases and J by 7 bases, and 8 bases separated the two germline ends. This chain's CDR3 is CASSLQGHTQYF. Written as DNA, the CDR3 is TGTGCCAGCAGTTTGCAGGGGCATACGCAGTATTTT.

The rearrangement joins TRBV28 to TRBJ1-2; D perhaps matches TRBD1 (6 bases). Trimming left V 3 bases short and J 5 bases short, with 10 bases between. This CDR3 is 13 amino acids long. The germline V gene encodes CDR1 MDHEN and CDR2 SYDVKM. In nucleotides, the CDR3 is TGTGCCAGCAGTTTCGGACAGATATATGGCTACACCTTC. Translated, it gives CASSFGQIYGYTF.

The chain links TRBV19 to TRBJ1-2; maybe TRBD1 (6 bases). This CDR3 is built from 11 residues. V was clipped by 10 bases and J by 8 bases, with 14 bases between them. Germline V gene data show CDR1 as LNHDA and CDR2 as SQIVND (reference sequence). CDR3: CATKGGSGYTF. CDR3 bases: TGTGCCACGAAAGGGGGGAGCGGCTACACCTTC. Using reference TRBV19 and TRBJ1-2 for the parts outside the CDR3, the full variable domain is DGGITQSPKYLFRKEGQNVTLSCEQNLNHDAMYWYRQDPGQGLRLIYYSQIVNDFQKGDIAEGYSVSREKKESFPLTVTSAQKNPTAFYLCATKGGSGYTFGSGTRLTVV.

This clone was counted between two and nine times. CDR3 region: CASSSDGNSNQPQHF. The CDR3, as DNA: TGTGCCAGCAGTTCCGACGGCAATAGCAATCAGCCCCAGCATTTT. The V call is TRBV6-5, the J call TRBJ1-5, with no clear D. The CDR3 runs 15 residues. Between the trimmed V and J ends, which lost 4 bases and 0 bases, there was a span of 10 bases. Germline assignment: CDR1 MNHEY and CDR2 SVGAGI.

This rearrangement joins TRBV9 to TRBJ1-5, with D maybe TRBD1 (5 bases). The length of the CDR3 is 16 residues. Per the germline V gene, CDR1 is SGDLS and CDR2 is YYNGEE. The V and J ends lost 3 bases and 0 bases respectively, with 13 bases between them. The CDR3 nucleotides read TGTGCCAGCAGCGACTCGGGGACTAATAGCAATCAGCCCCAGCATTTT. Translated: CASSDSGTNSNQPQHF.

V usage is TRBV7-9 and J usage is TRBJ2-3, with 13 bases lining up with TRBD2. CDR3 length: 14 amino acids. Trimming cost V 5 bases and J 6 bases; bases outside gene matches: 2. CDR1 and CDR2 (germline): SEHNR, FQNEAQ (reference sequence). CDR3 DNA: TGTGCCAGCAGCCGGACTAGCGGGAGTGATACGCAGTATTTT. This encodes CASSRTSGSDTQYF.

This clone was counted only a few times. The J gene is TRBJ1-1, the V gene TRBV10-1; TRBD1 is a possible D gene (5 bases). The CDR3 consists of 13 residues. From germline, CDR1 is WNHNN and CDR2 SYGVQD (reference sequence). V lost 0 bases, J lost 11 bases, and 13 bases lay in between. As DNA, the CDR3 is TGCGCCAGCAGTGAGTCGAGGGGACCTGGGGCTTTCTTT. This gives the protein CASSESRGPGAFF.

The genes are TRBV7-2 and TRBJ1-2; D might be TRBD1 (5 bases). The CDR3 covers 14 residues. CDR1 SGHTA and CDR2 FQGNSA come from the germline V gene. Trimming removed 0 bases at V and 1 base at J, with 6 bases between. CDR3 DNA sequence: TGTGCCAGCAGCTTAGCAGGGGTTAACTATGGCTACACCTTC. Protein product: CASSLAGVNYGYTF.

The genes are TRBV6-6 and TRBJ1-1, with TRBD1 matching 10 bases. The germline gives CDR1 MNHNY, CDR2 SVGAGI (reference sequence). J gave up 14 bases and V 7 bases, and 7 bases lay outside the gene matches. There are 11 residues in the CDR3. CDR3 protein: CASTRTGGIFF. The CDR3 nucleotides are TGTGCCAGCACCCGGACAGGGGGGATCTTCTTT.

V gene TRBV7-2 combines with J gene TRBJ2-7, with D perhaps matching TRBD1 (5 bases). The V gene's germline CDR1 is SGHTA and CDR2 FQGNSA. This CDR3 spans 14 amino acids. Trimming stripped 2 bases from V and 6 bases from J, with 14 bases between. In DNA form, the CDR3 reads TGTGCCAGCAGCTTAACTTCTAGGGGAAGCGAGCAGTACTTC. It specifies CASSLTSRGSEQYF. The full variable domain, its missing parts supplied by reference TRBV7-2 and TRBJ2-7, is GAGVSQSPSNKVTEKGKDVELRCDPISGHTALYWYRQSLGQGLEFLIYFQGNSAPDKSGLPSDRFSAERTGGSVSTLTIQRTQQEDSAVYLCASSLTSRGSEQYFGPGTRLTVT.

The chain links TRBV5-8 to TRBJ1-2; D remains unclear. Trimming stripped 6 bases from V and 4 bases from J, with 13 bases between. Germline lookup yields CDR1 SGHTS and CDR2 YDEGEE. The CDR3 consists of 13 residues. The CDR3 DNA reads TGTGCCAGCAAGGAGAGCCTGGCCTATGGCTACACCTTC. This codes for CASKESLAYGYTF.

This chain links TRBV5-1 with TRBJ2-1; TRBD1 might be the D (6 bases). Germline V gene data show CDR1 as SGHRS and CDR2 as YFSETQ. Trimming stripped 5 bases from V and 10 bases from J, with 19 bases between. This CDR3 spans 14 amino acids. CDR3 in amino acids: CASSSYQGFWEQFF. In DNA, the CDR3 is TGCGCCAGCAGTTCATACCAGGGGTTTTGGGAGCAGTTCTTC.

The rearrangement links TRBV7-3 to TRBJ1-4; possible D gene TRBD1, 6 bases. The CDR3 runs to 14 residues. Trimming removed 3 bases from V and 12 bases from J, with 17 bases in between. Germline V lookup: CDR1 SGHTA, CDR2 FQGTGA. CDR3 amino acids: CASSLGHPGEELFF. The DNA of the CDR3 is TGTGCCAGCAGCTTGGGACACCCCGGTGAGGAACTGTTTTTT.

V usage is TRBV11-2 and J usage is TRBJ1-1; D is possibly TRBD1 (5 bases). Looked up from germline, CDR1 is SGHAT and CDR2 is FQNNGV. Trimming took off 2 bases at V and 4 bases at J, with 11 bases between the two ends. This CDR3 is built from 14 residues. CDR3 nucleotide sequence: TGTGCCAGCAGCTTATTCGCCGGGGGCACTGAAGCTTTCTTT. This translates into CASSLFAGGTEAFF.